This T cell receptor beta chain was obtained from a study of T cells in Graves' hyperthyroidism and ophthalmopathy (dated by TCRdb to 2018 to 2020). For the wider study: Peripheral blood was sampled at the time of initial diagnosis, prior to any treatment. After blood sampling, hyperthyroidism patients were treated with methimazole at a starting dose of 30 mg daily, and ophthalmopathy patients were treated with high-dose intravenous methylprednisolone. In roughly six Graves' hyperthyroidism patients, the study also compared T-cell repertoires from thyroid tissue with T-cell repertoires from blood. Prospective prediction of ophthalmopathy was tested in an independent validation cohort consisting of 18 hyperthyroidism patients and more than 15 patients who later progressed to ophthalmopathy. The 95 to 100 discovery patients were randomly split 7:3 into training and test sets. A discovery cohort of roughly 100 patients, approximately 45 with Graves' ophthalmopathy and 55 to 60 with stable Graves' hyperthyroidism, was used to find distinguishing TCR V-J signatures. According to the paper, TCR Vbeta CDR3 sequencing was carried out on roughly 130 peripheral blood samples, which came from over 40 ophthalmopathy, 70 to 80 hyperthyroidism and approximately 17 progressor patients. Results the study describes overall, beyond this receptor: No statistical method was used to set the sample size in advance, and investigators knew the group allocation. Blood samples also contained most of the expanded thyroid clonotypes (frequency above 0.001), which suggests that blood repertoires may reflect thyroid immune responses. During validation, the model predicted progression to ophthalmopathy a median of approximately 6.5 months ahead of onset, with approximately 71% sensitivity and 72.22% specificity. In cross-validation, a model built on a 13 V-J signature told ophthalmopathy apart from stable hyperthyroidism with 85% to 90% sensitivity and roughly 81% specificity, and in testing the same model reached 80%/75%.

Hyperthyroidism patients were aged 18 to 65 years and newly diagnosed, with disease duration of less than 2 months. Any patient with an uncontrolled infection, another autoimmune disease, pregnancy or lactation was excluded. Diagnoses were established on the basis of clinical symptoms, serum thyroxine and TRAb, thyroid ultrasound, and orbital computed tomography. For progressor patients, blood was drawn at the first diagnosis of hyperthyroidism, before any ophthalmopathy symptoms had appeared. PBMCs were isolated from 7.5 to 10 ml of fresh peripheral blood by Ficoll-Paque density gradient centrifugation. Progressor patients were initially diagnosed with Graves' hyperthyroidism and developed ophthalmopathy during follow-up. Trizol reagent was used to extract total RNA, and RNA quality was then checked on an Agilent 2100 Bioanalyzer. CDR1 and CDR2 (SGHRS, YFSETQ) derive from the germline V gene. The CDR3 covers 16 residues, taking in both the cysteine and the phenylalanine. Kept here is only the CDR3 DNA, which spans 48 bases and is read in frame from base 1. After removal of 5 bases from V and 5 bases from J, the junction retains 7 bases not matched to a gene.

Amplification of TCR beta CDR3 regions was carried out from RNA transcripts. The TCR CDR3 was subjected to a first round of RT-PCR using the HTBI primer set and the Qiagen OneStep RT-PCR kit. A second multiplex PCR round built the libraries, followed by size selection and purification. The libraries were sequenced on an Illumina HiSeq2000 using paired-end 100 bp reads. In the paper's pipeline: SOAPnuke was used to process the raw data, with reads discarded if the reads contained adapters or uncalled bases, had a mean Phred below 15, or lacked an exact constant-primer or identifier match. High-quality paired reads were merged using COPE v1.2.5, and each unique nucleotide sequence was defined as a clonotype. Clonotypes were aligned to IMGT TRBV, TRBD and TRBJ reference segments using MiTCR v1.1. Analysis was restricted to V-J combinations with a frequency above 0.0001, which covered roughly 99% of repertoires. The TCS score was defined as F50 (clonal expansion) divided by E x V (chaos), with BLOSUM62-based TCRdist calculated between CDR3 peptides within each V-J. Welch's t-statistics and random forest reduced some 510 V-J features to 13, which were used in a naive Bayes classifier (R e1071). TCRdb reprocessing: public reads trimmed at Q25 with fastp, clones called with MiXCR, in-frame beta chains kept. Entries are consolidated by CDR3 protein sequence, retaining the most common genes and DNA. These V and J calls rely on TCRdb rather than the paper's analysis. The table for this sample lists 300,000 to 450,000 distinct CDR3 sequences; roughly 14% of them were counted only once. The ten largest clones take up about a quarter of the sample.

A remark on this clonotype: It has no known antigen specificity. No much larger clonotype is one base removed from it; base qualities were not supplied.

The receptor's source is a woman between 18 and 29 years old with Graves' hyperthyroidism that later progressed to Graves' ophthalmopathy. The chain links TRBV5-1 with TRBJ2-3, and 14 bases in between align with TRBD2. The sequenced material came from blood. The CDR3 here reads CASRGTSGSSGDTQYF. Here is the DNA: TGCGCCAGCAGAGGGACTAGCGGGAGTTCGGGAGATACGCAGTATTTT.